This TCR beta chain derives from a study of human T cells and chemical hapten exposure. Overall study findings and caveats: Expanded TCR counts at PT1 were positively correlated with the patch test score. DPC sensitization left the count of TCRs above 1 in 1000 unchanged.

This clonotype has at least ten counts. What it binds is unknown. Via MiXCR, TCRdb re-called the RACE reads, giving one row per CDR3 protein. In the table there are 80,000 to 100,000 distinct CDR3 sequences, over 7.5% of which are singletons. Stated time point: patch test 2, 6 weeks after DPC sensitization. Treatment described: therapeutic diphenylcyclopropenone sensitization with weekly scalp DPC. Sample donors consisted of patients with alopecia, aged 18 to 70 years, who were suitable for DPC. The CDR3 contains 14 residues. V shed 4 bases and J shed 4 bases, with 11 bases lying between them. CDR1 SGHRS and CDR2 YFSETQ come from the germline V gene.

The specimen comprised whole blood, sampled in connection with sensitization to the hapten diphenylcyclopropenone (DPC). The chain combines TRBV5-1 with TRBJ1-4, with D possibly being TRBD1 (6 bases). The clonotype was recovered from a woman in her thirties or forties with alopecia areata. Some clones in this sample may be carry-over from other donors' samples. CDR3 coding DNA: TGCGCCAGCAGCCAAGACAGGCTTAATGAAAAACTGTTTTTT. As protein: CASSQDRLNEKLFF.